The next 9 T cell receptor beta chains were all read from a single sample in a study of T cells in localized non-small cell lung cancer. Measured with immunoSEQ multiplex PCR; TCRdb has only the in-frame clones, and not every one. The sample shows about 82,000 clones, around 80% of them seen only once. The sequenced sample was PBMCs, obtained before any cancer treatment. Source of these receptors: a man aged 40-75 years with stage II squamous cell lung carcinoma.

The rearrangement uses TRBV6-6 and TRBJ1-4; tentative D call: TRBD1 (5 bases). The CDR3 sequence is 13 residues long. Trimming removed 10 bases from V and 3 bases from J, with 12 bases in between. The germline gives CDR1 MNHNY, CDR2 SVGAGI (reference sequence). In DNA, the CDR3 is TGTGCCACCACCCCCAGGGCTAATGAAAAACTGTTTTTT. Encoded protein: CATTPRANEKLFF.

The genes are TRBV6-5 and TRBJ2-7; a possible D gene is TRBD1 (8 bases). The CDR3 length is 15 residues. V shed 4 bases and J shed 0 bases, with 13 bases lying between them. In germline, CDR1 is MNHEY, CDR2 SVGAGI. CDR3 nucleotide sequence: TGTGCCAGCAGTTCAGGGGGCGGGGGCTCCTACGAGCAGTACTTC. This encodes CASSSGGGGSYEQYF.

DNA for the CDR3: TGTGCCAGCAGGGACTACACCGACTTGGCAGATACGCAGTATTTT. This sequence encodes CASRDYTDLADTQYF. This chain uses TRBV28 with TRBJ2-3; tentatively, D is TRBD2 (6 bases). Germline CDR1 is MDHEN and CDR2 is SYDVKM. The CDR3 loop spans 15 amino acids. V was trimmed by 6 bases and J by 4 bases, leaving 17 bases between them. Full variable domain (missing parts from reference TRBV28 and TRBJ2-3): DVKVTQSSRYLVKRTGEKVFLECVQDMDHENMFWYRQDPGLGLRLIYFSYDVKMKEKGDIPEGYSVSREKKERFSLILESASTNQTSMYLCASRDYTDLADTQYFGPGTRLTVL.

The table lists this clone with a few counts. J is TRBJ1-2 and V is TRBV7-8; unclear D gene. Trimming removed 5 bases at V and 6 bases at J, with 10 bases between. The CDR3 has 12 amino acids. Germline values: CDR1 SGHVS, CDR2 FQNEAQ. The CDR3 nucleotides are TGTGCCAGCAGCCCACATGGCCATGGCTACACCTTC. It translates to CASSPHGHGYTF.

The gene calls are TRBV27 and TRBJ1-2; TRBD1 aligns across 7 bases. The J segment lost 8 bases and the V segment lost 3 bases, leaving 6 bases of the junction unmatched. Germline lookup yields CDR1 MNHEY and CDR2 SMNVEV (reference sequence). The CDR3 totals 13 residues. The CDR3 nucleotides read TGTGCCAGCAGTTTCCGGGACAGCCGCGGCTACACCTTC. Protein: CASSFRDSRGYTF.

The chain is built from TRBV23-1 and TRBJ1-5; 12 nucleotides agree with TRBD1. TRBV23-1 is an ORF, with its function uncertain. The trim removed 0 bases at V and 6 bases at J, leaving 6 bases unmatched. The CDR3 length is 17 residues. This chain's CDR3 is CASSQSYGTGGLQPQHF. Written as DNA, the CDR3 is TGCGCCAGCAGTCAATCGTACGGGACAGGGGGCCTTCAGCCCCAGCATTTT.

V is TRBV7-9 and J is TRBJ2-3; 10 nucleotides line up with TRBD2. CDR3 length equals 15 residues. J was trimmed by 0 bases and V by 5 bases; bases with no gene match: 2. The germline gives CDR1 SEHNR, CDR2 FQNEAQ (reference sequence). The CDR3 bases are TGTGCCAGCAGCGTTAGCGGGAGGAGCACAGATACGCAGTATTTT. This encodes CASSVSGRSTDTQYF. The complete variable domain, with remaining parts taken from reference TRBV7-9 and TRBJ2-3, reads DTGVSQNPRHKITKRGQNVTFRCDPISEHNRLYWYRQTLGQGPEFLTYFQNEAQLEKSRLLSDRFSAERPKGSFSTLEIQRTEQGDSAMYLCASSVSGRSTDTQYFGPGTRLTVL.

This chain joins TRBV19 and TRBJ2-7, with D hard to call. The CDR3 length is 12 residues. The V gene lost 6 bases and the J gene lost 6 bases, with 12 bases spanning the gap. Germline assignment: CDR1 LNHDA and CDR2 SQIVND (reference sequence). The DNA for the CDR3 is TGTGCCAGTAGCCTGTTGAACGGCGAGCAGTACTTC. It specifies CASSLLNGEQYF. Full variable domain (remainder filled in from reference TRBV19 and TRBJ2-7): DGGITQSPKYLFRKEGQNVTLSCEQNLNHDAMYWYRQDPGQGLRLIYYSQIVNDFQKGDIAEGYSVSREKKESFPLTVTSAQKNPTAFYLCASSLLNGEQYFGPGTRLTVT.

This chain uses TRBV7-3 with TRBJ2-5; 8 bases align to TRBD2. Germline V gene lookup returns CDR1 SGHTA and CDR2 FQGTGA. The CDR3 has 13 residues. V was pared by 4 bases and J by 4 bases, with 2 bases of the junction left unmatched. CDR3 region: CASSSGGPETQYF. The CDR3 nucleotides read TGTGCCAGCAGCTCGGGGGGGCCAGAGACCCAGTACTTC.